The 11 T cell receptor beta chains presented below share a single source sample, sequenced in a study of lymphopenia after photon versus proton radiotherapy. Clones were sequenced by immunoSEQ multiplex PCR, and TCRdb holds only the in-frame ones, with some missing. The table records 75,000 to 95,000 clones, about four fifths of them present only once. The source material was peripheral blood, sampled from a patient treated with proton-based radiotherapy. Receptor source: a man aged 55 to 70 with pancreatic cancer.

CDR3 amino acids: CASSTSPGQGDQDTQYF. CDR3 nucleotides: TGTGCCAGCAGCACCTCTCCGGGACAGGGGGATCAAGATACGCAGTATTTT. V is TRBV5-6 and J is TRBJ2-3, with 11 positions matching TRBD1. From germline, CDR1 is SGHDT and CDR2 YYEEEE. This CDR3 has 17 amino acids. The ends lost 4 bases at V and 5 bases at J; junction bases unmatched: 12.

V gene TRBV5-1 combines with J gene TRBJ2-1; D is unclear. Trimming cost V 0 bases and J 9 bases, with 10 bases left between them. This CDR3 contains 13 residues. In germline, CDR1 is SGHRS, CDR2 YFSETQ. Here the CDR3 reads CASSLDGPGEQFF. DNA for the CDR3: TGCGCCAGCAGCTTGGACGGTCCGGGTGAGCAGTTCTTC.

DNA of the CDR3: TGCGCCAGCAGCCTAGGAGGGCACCAGCCCTACGAGCAGTACTTC. It codes for CASSLGGHQPYEQYF. This chain links TRBV4-1 with TRBJ2-7; weak D call: TRBD2 (6 bases). Deletions cut 4 bases from V and 2 bases from J, with 15 bases between. The V gene's germline CDR1 is MGHRA and CDR2 YSYEKL. This CDR3 contains 15 residues.

The chain is built from TRBV11-2 and TRBJ1-1, with 8 bases fitting TRBD1. The CDR3 is 16 amino acids. V was pared by 5 bases and J by 0 bases, with 8 bases of the junction left unmatched. Germline V gene lookup returns CDR1 SGHAT and CDR2 FQNNGV. The DNA for the CDR3 is TGTGCCAGCAGCCCCCGACAGGGGCGAATGAACACTGAAGCTTTCTTT. Its protein is CASSPRQGRMNTEAFF.

This clone has only a few counts. The chain employs TRBV7-2 and TRBJ2-1, with D possibly called TRBD1 or TRBD2 (6 bases each). Trimming left V 2 bases short and J 4 bases short, with 9 bases between. CDR1 SGHTA and CDR2 FQGNSA come from the germline V gene. There are 14 residues in the CDR3. The CDR3 region is CASSLRGEYNEQFF. The CDR3 DNA reads TGTGCCAGCAGCTTAAGGGGGGAATACAATGAGCAGTTCTTC.

The chain combines TRBV28 with TRBJ1-4; 10 bases are shared with TRBD1. J was trimmed by 5 bases and V by 8 bases; bases with no gene match: 8. The germline V gene encodes CDR1 MDHEN and CDR2 SYDVKM. CDR3 size: 15 residues. CDR3 sequence (DNA): TGTGCCAGCCTTCCGGGACAGGGGACGAATGAAAAACTGTTTTTT. Translated, it gives CASLPGQGTNEKLFF.

The chain uses TRBV15 and TRBJ2-7, with TRBD1 identical over 11 bases. CDR3 size: 16 residues. Trimming at V came to 0 bases and at J to 3 bases, leaving 4 bases not matched to a gene. The germline V gene has CDR1 LNHNV and CDR2 YYDKDF (reference sequence). CDR3 amino acids: CATSRDRGQGGYEQYF. CDR3 nucleotide sequence: TGTGCCACCAGCAGAGATAGGGGACAGGGGGGCTACGAGCAGTACTTC.

The chain uses TRBV6-6 and TRBJ2-5; a weak D match, TRBD1 (5 bases). The CDR3 loop spans 15 amino acids. Germline CDR1 is MNHNY and CDR2 is SVGAGI (reference sequence). The germline V and J ends were trimmed by 5 bases and 5 bases, with 18 bases remaining between them. The chain's CDR3 is CASSPGSQVGETQYF. The CDR3 region has the DNA TGTGCCAGCAGTCCAGGGTCACAAGTGGGGGAGACCCAGTACTTC.

The chain combines TRBV15 with TRBJ1-2; possibly TRBD1 for D (5 bases). Germline V gene lookup returns CDR1 LNHNV and CDR2 YYDKDF (reference sequence). The CDR3 length is 14 residues. The V gene lost 0 bases and the J gene lost 8 bases, with 13 bases spanning the gap. CDR3 DNA sequence: TGTGCCACCAGCAGAGATTATGGGGCCTGGGGCTACACCTTC. It codes for CATSRDYGAWGYTF.

V is TRBV7-2 and J is TRBJ2-7; D unclear. CDR1 is SGHTA and CDR2 is FQGNSA in the germline V gene. The CDR3 sequence is 15 residues long. Deletions cut 5 bases from V and 5 bases from J, with 19 bases between. CDR3 sequence (DNA): TGTGCCAGCAGCCGGGTTGGTAGCTCCAACCACGAGCAGTACTTC. Protein: CASSRVGSSNHEQYF.

The V call is TRBV30, the J call TRBJ1-1, with a possible D match to TRBD1 (5 bases). This CDR3 is 14 amino acids long. V was trimmed by 0 bases and J by 1 base, leaving 9 bases between them. Looked up from germline, CDR1 is GTSNPN and CDR2 is SVGIG (reference sequence). CDR3 bases: TGTGCCTGGAGTGTAGGCAGGGCGAACACTGAAGCTTTCTTT. Translating it yields CAWSVGRANTEAFF.